One and the same sample provided the 9 T cell receptor beta chains below, sequenced in a study of cytomegalovirus exposure and HLA in healthy donors. PCR was performed using 60 Vbeta and 13 Jbeta primers. Measured with immunoSEQ multiplex PCR; TCRdb has only the in-frame clones, and not every one. Of some 180,000 clones in the sample, over 65% were seen once. The sequenced material came from PBMCs. The receptors shown here come from a man aged 18 to 29 in good health and CMV-seronegative.

J is TRBJ2-7 and V is TRBV4-3; possible D gene TRBD1, 5 bases. The V end was cut by 1 base, the J end by 2 bases, with 15 bases between. Germline loops: CDR1 LGHNA, CDR2 YSLEER. The length of the CDR3 is 16 residues. CDR3 in DNA: TGCGCCAGCAGCCAAGGGTACGTGGGGCCCCCCTACGAGCAGTACTTC. Translated: CASSQGYVGPPYEQYF.

CDR3: CASSLIPGQGGYEQYF. CDR3 bases: TGCGCCAGCAGCTTGATTCCTGGCCAGGGAGGTTACGAGCAGTACTTC. The rearrangement joins TRBV5-1 to TRBJ2-7, with a tentative D call TRBD2 (6 bases). Per germline, CDR1 SGHRS and CDR2 YFSETQ. The germline V and J ends were trimmed by 1 base and 4 bases, with 18 bases remaining between them. This CDR3 region has 16 residues.

The chain recombines TRBV6-6 with TRBJ2-2; D ambiguous. Germline V gene sequence: CDR1 MNHNY, CDR2 SVGAGI (reference sequence). Deletions cut 2 bases from V and 7 bases from J, with 8 bases between. There are 13 residues in the CDR3. CDR3 residues: CASSYDSVGELFF. CDR3 sequence (DNA): TGTGCCAGCAGTTACGATTCGGTCGGGGAGCTGTTTTTT.

The chain recombines TRBV11-3 with TRBJ2-3, with 8 bases fitting TRBD2. Germline CDR1 and CDR2: SGHNT and YENEEA. V shed 5 bases and J 2 bases; nucleotides not matched to a gene: 9. The CDR3 has 16 residues. The CDR3 nucleotides are TGTGCCAGCAGCCCGAGCCTAGCGGGTCTCACAGATACGCAGTATTTT. Protein sequence: CASSPSLAGLTDTQYF.

The chain is built from TRBV9 and TRBJ2-3; D remains unclear. The germline V and J ends were trimmed by 0 bases and 7 bases, with 9 bases remaining between them. CDR3 size: 13 residues. Germline V gives CDR1 SGDLS, CDR2 YYNGEE. The CDR3 bases are TGTGCCAGCAGCGTAGGTGGCACGAATACGCAGTATTTT. Protein sequence: CASSVGGTNTQYF.

This chain uses TRBV29-1 with TRBJ1-2; 7 bases fit TRBD1. Unmatched junction bases numbered 7, after V lost 2 bases and J lost 4 bases. From germline, CDR1 is SQVTM and CDR2 ANQGSEA. The CDR3 spans 14 residues. DNA for the CDR3: TGCAGCGTTGAAAAAGGACAGGCAGCCTATGGCTACACCTTC. Its protein is CSVEKGQAAYGYTF.

The chain carries TRBV4-3 and TRBJ2-7, with a tentative D call TRBD2 (6 bases). V lost 3 bases, J lost 2 bases, and 14 bases lay in between. Germline-derived CDR1 and CDR2 are LGHNA and YSLEER. The CDR3 spans 15 residues. This CDR3 reads CASSQDWGLAYEQYF. The CDR3 coding sequence is TGCGCCAGCAGCCAGGACTGGGGACTGGCCTACGAGCAGTACTTC.

The gene calls are TRBV30 and TRBJ1-6; D unclear. Germline V gene data show CDR1 as GTSNPN and CDR2 as SVGIG (reference sequence). The CDR3 covers 15 residues. Trimming removed 2 bases at V and 5 bases at J, with 13 bases between. CDR3 loop: CAWSTSGNHNSPLHF. The CDR3 DNA reads as TGTGCCTGGAGTACTTCCGGGAACCATAATTCACCCCTCCACTTT.

A single count supports this clone. This chain links TRBV21-1 with TRBJ1-2; the table's D call, TRBD1, has no DNA check behind it. TRBV21-1 is tagged as a pseudogene. This CDR3 spans 15 amino acids. The DNA for the CDR3 is TGTGCCAGCAGCACAAAAGGGGGACAGCTCTATGGCTACACCTTC. It encodes CASSTKGGQLYGYTF.